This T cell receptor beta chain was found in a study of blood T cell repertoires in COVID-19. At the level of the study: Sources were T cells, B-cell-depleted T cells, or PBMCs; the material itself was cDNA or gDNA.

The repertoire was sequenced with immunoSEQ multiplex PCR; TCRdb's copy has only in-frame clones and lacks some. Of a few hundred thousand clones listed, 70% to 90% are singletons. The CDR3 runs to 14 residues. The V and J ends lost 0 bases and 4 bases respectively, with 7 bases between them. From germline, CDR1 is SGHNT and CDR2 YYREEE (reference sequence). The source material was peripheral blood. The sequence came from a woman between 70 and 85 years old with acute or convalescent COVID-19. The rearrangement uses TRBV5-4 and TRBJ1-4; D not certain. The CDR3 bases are TGTGCCAGCAGCTTGGCCCCCGGTAATGAAAAACTGTTTTTT. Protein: CASSLAPGNEKLFF.